A selection of T cell receptor beta chains follows, all from one sample in a study of OX40 agonist ivuxolimab in advanced cancers. Only in-frame clones appear in the TCRdb table, and some are missing; sequencing was by immunoSEQ multiplex PCR. The top ten hold less than 0.85% of the sample, which has 55,000 to 65,000 clones, around 85% seen once. The specimen was CD4+ or CD8+ T cells sorted from blood, collected in a trial of the OX40 agonist ivuxolimab. These receptors originate from an adult with an advanced solid tumor such as melanoma, head and neck, liver or kidney cancer. Both conserved end residues are part of each CDR3. The order of the fields is J gene, D gene, clone size, V gene, CDR3 protein, CDR3 DNA. A D gene is named only where the DNA matches it firmly. Clone size appears in some rows only: once, few, many, or a class for an expanded clone.

J: TRBJ1-5; D: -; size: -; V: TRBV12-1; CDR3: CASTDRRNQPQHF; DNA: TGTGCCAGCACCGACAGGCGCAATCAGCCCCAGCATTTT
J: TRBJ2-2; D: -; size: -; V: TRBV7-9; CDR3: CASSLATANTGELFF; DNA: TGTGCCAGCAGCTTAGCGACAGCGAACACCGGGGAGCTGTTTTTT
J: TRBJ2-1; D: -; size: -; V: TRBV11-3; CDR3: CASSLGRRVAGSYNEQFF; DNA: TGTGCCAGCAGCTTAGGACGGCGGGTCGCGGGCTCCTACAATGAGCAGTTCTTC
J: TRBJ2-7; D: -; size: -; V: TRBV6-6; CDR3: CASTQLNTVEQYF; DNA: TGTGCCAGCACTCAACTAAATACGGTGGAGCAGTACTTC
J: TRBJ2-1; D: TRBD2; size: -; V: TRBV10-1; CDR3: CASSEHTSGNHNEQFF; DNA: TGCGCCAGCAGTGAGCATACTAGCGGTAATCACAATGAGCAGTTCTTC
J: TRBJ1-4; D: -; size: -; V: TRBV18; CDR3: CASSPGAEKLFF; DNA: TGTGCCAGCTCACCCGGAGCCGAAAAACTGTTTTTT
J: TRBJ2-7; D: TRBD1; size: -; V: TRBV15; CDR3: CATSRDRQGPYEQYF; DNA: TGTGCCACCAGCAGAGATCGACAGGGTCCCTACGAGCAGTACTTC
J: TRBJ2-2; D: -; size: -; V: TRBV4-3; CDR3: CASSQGLEAGELFF; DNA: TGCGCCAGCAGCCAAGGACTAGAGGCCGGGGAGCTGTTTTTT
J: TRBJ2-2; D: TRBD2; size: -; V: TRBV18; CDR3: CASSQKREIVTGELFF; DNA: TGTGCCAGCTCACAAAAGCGGGAGATTGTCACCGGGGAGCTGTTTTTT
J: TRBJ2-3; D: -; size: -; V: TRBV14; CDR3: CASSRQGGFTDTQYF; DNA: TGTGCCAGCAGTCGACAGGGAGGGTTCACAGATACGCAGTATTTT
J: TRBJ2-7; D: -; size: few; V: TRBV6-5; CDR3: CASSYRSSYEQYF; DNA: TGTGCCAGCAGTTACAGGAGCTCCTACGAGCAGTACTTC
J: TRBJ2-5; D: -; size: -; V: TRBV5-4; CDR3: CASSLRRDGETQYF; DNA: TGTGCCAGCAGCTTACGAAGGGACGGAGAGACCCAGTACTTC
J: TRBJ1-2; D: -; size: -; V: TRBV6-8; CDR3: CASWNGAFGGGYTF; DNA: TGTGCCAGCTGGAATGGCGCCTTTGGTGGTGGCTACACCTTC
J: TRBJ2-3; D: -; size: -; V: TRBV7-8; CDR3: CASSTLRGADTQYF; DNA: TGTGCCAGCAGCACCCTCCGAGGCGCAGATACGCAGTATTTT
J: TRBJ2-1; D: TRBD2; size: -; V: TRBV5-1; CDR3: CASSSGLAGGAGSFSSYNEQFF; DNA: TGCGCCAGCAGCTCGGGACTAGCGGGAGGGGCGGGGTCCTTTAGCTCCTACAATGAGCAGTTCTTC
J: TRBJ1-2; D: -; size: -; V: TRBV28; CDR3: CASSSSNLHGYTF; DNA: TGTGCCAGCAGTTCCTCAAACTTACATGGCTACACCTTC
J: TRBJ1-4; D: -; size: -; V: TRBV29-1; CDR3: CSVRGVTNEKLFF; DNA: TGCAGCGTGAGGGGGGTCACTAATGAAAAACTGTTTTTT
J: TRBJ1-2; D: -; size: -; V: TRBV6-1; CDR3: CASSESYYGGAYGYTF; DNA: TGTGCCAGCAGTGAAAGTTATTACGGGGGGGCCTATGGCTACACCTTC
J: TRBJ2-5; D: TRBD2; size: -; V: TRBV5-1; CDR3: CASSIAGAETQYF; DNA: TGCGCCAGCAGCATAGCGGGAGCCGAGACCCAGTACTTC
J: TRBJ2-7; D: -; size: -; V: TRBV18; CDR3: CASSPTSEPHYEQYF; DNA: TGTGCCAGCTCACCTACGAGCGAGCCCCACTACGAGCAGTACTTC
J: TRBJ1-1; D: -; size: -; V: TRBV7-2; CDR3: CASNIRGSTEAFF; DNA: TGTGCCAGCAACATCAGGGGATCAACTGAAGCTTTCTTT
J: TRBJ2-2; D: TRBD2; size: -; V: TRBV7-2; CDR3: CASSWTSGRVPGELFF; DNA: TGTGCCAGCAGCTGGACTAGCGGGAGAGTGCCCGGGGAGCTGTTTTTT
J: TRBJ1-5; D: TRBD1; size: -; V: TRBV7-9; CDR3: CASSWGGQGHQPQHF; DNA: TGTGCCAGCAGTTGGGGGGGACAGGGACATCAGCCCCAGCATTTT
J: TRBJ2-2; D: TRBD1; size: -; V: TRBV7-2; CDR3: CASIRTGFTGELFF; DNA: TGTGCCAGCATAAGGACAGGCTTCACCGGGGAGCTGTTTTTT
J: TRBJ1-5; D: -; size: -; V: TRBV28; CDR3: CASSLSLGAQPQHF; DNA: TGTGCCAGCAGTTTGTCGTTGGGGGCTCAGCCCCAGCATTTT
J: TRBJ2-7; D: TRBD1; size: -; V: TRBV19; CDR3: CASSISGTGSYEQYF; DNA: TGTGCCAGTAGTATCTCCGGGACAGGCTCCTACGAGCAGTACTTC
J: TRBJ2-2; D: -; size: -; V: TRBV6-1; CDR3: CASSLGSGYTGELFF; DNA: TGTGCCAGCAGTCTAGGGTCGGGATACACCGGGGAGCTGTTTTTT
J: TRBJ2-3; D: -; size: -; V: TRBV7-9; CDR3: CASSRDGTPDTQYF; DNA: TGTGCCAGCAGCCGGGACGGGACCCCAGATACGCAGTATTTT
J: TRBJ2-1; D: TRBD2; size: -; V: TRBV30; CDR3: CAWSQASGGYNEQFF; DNA: TGTGCCTGGAGTCAGGCTAGCGGGGGCTACAATGAGCAGTTCTTC
J: TRBJ1-3; D: -; size: -; V: TRBV27; CDR3: CASALRAASSGNTIYF; DNA: TGTGCCAGCGCCCTAAGAGCAGCGAGCTCTGGAAACACCATATATTTT
J: TRBJ1-1; D: -; size: -; V: TRBV6-6; CDR3: CASSSNLWYTEAFF; DNA: TGTGCCAGCAGTTCCAACCTGTGGTACACTGAAGCTTTCTTT
J: TRBJ2-5; D: -; size: -; V: TRBV7-2; CDR3: CASSSTPQLETQYF; DNA: TGTGCCAGCAGCTCTACGCCACAGTTGGAGACCCAGTACTTC